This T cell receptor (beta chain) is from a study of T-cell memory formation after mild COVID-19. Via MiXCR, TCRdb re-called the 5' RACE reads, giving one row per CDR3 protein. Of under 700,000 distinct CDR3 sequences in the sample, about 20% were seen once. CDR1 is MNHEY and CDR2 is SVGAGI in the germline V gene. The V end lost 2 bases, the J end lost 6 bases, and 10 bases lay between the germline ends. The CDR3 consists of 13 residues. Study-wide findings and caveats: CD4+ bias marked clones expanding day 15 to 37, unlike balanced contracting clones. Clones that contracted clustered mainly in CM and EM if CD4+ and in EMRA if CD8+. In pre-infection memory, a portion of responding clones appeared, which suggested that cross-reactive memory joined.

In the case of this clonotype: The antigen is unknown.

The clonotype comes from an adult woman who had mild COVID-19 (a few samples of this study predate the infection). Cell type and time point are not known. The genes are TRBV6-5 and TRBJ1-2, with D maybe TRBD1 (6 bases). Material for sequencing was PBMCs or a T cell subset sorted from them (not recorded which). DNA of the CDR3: TGTGCCAGCAGTTACAAGGACAGCCATGGCTACACCTTC. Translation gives CASSYKDSHGYTF.